The clone carrying this T cell receptor beta chain was counted ten times or more. What it binds is not known. The record originates from a study of early T cells in non-severe SARS-CoV-2 infection. Study information: Sequencing targeted bulk RNA from unsorted whole blood, leaving chains unpaired.

V was clipped by 0 bases and J by 2 bases; unmatched bases: 3. The CDR3 has 15 residues. Per germline, CDR1 SGHRS and CDR2 YFSETQ. Each cDNA molecule carried a unique molecular identifier. TCRdb called the 5' RACE reads again in MiXCR, with one record for every CDR3 protein. The sample lists tens of thousands of distinct CDR3 sequences, around 14% occurring once. Broader study findings: Lookups in VDJdb leaned toward anti-spike CD8 responses and missed private and CD4 specificities.

The sequence was collected from an adult who was a healthcare worker with PCR-confirmed SARS-CoV-2 infection or an uninfected control (not recorded which). Sequencing was carried out using whole blood. This sequence joins TRBV5-1 and TRBJ2-5; 8 positions match TRBD1. DNA for the CDR3: TGCGCCAGCAGCTTGGGGACAGGGTATCAAGAGACCCAGTACTTC. It encodes CASSLGTGYQETQYF.